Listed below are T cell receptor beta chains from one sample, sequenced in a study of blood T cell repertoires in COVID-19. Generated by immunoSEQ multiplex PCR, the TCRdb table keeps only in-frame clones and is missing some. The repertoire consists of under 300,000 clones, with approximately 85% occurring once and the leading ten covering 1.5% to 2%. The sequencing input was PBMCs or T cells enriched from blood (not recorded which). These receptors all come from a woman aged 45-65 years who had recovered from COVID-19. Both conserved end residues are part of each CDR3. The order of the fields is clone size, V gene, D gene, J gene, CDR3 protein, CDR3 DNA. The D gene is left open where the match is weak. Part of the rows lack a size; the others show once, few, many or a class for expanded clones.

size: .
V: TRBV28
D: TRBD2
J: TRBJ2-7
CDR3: CAIGRDPTREQYF
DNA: TGTGCCATAGGGAGGGACCCGACACGCGAGCAGTACTTC

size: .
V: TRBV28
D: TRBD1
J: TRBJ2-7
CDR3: CASSGGQGASEQYF
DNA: TGTGCCAGCAGTGGGGGACAGGGGGCCTCCGAGCAGTACTTC

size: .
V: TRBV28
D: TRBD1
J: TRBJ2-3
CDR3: CASSLIGIAQGITDTQYF
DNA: TGTGCCAGCAGTTTAATTGGGATCGCACAGGGGATCACAGATACGCAGTATTTT

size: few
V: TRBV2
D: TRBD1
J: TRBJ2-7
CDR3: CASRVGQGYSYEQYF
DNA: TGTGCCAGCAGAGTGGGACAGGGCTACTCCTACGAGCAGTACTTC

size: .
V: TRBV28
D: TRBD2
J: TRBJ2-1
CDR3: CASSLPGTSPRNEQFF
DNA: TGTGCCAGCAGTTTACCCGGGACTAGCCCCCGGAATGAGCAGTTCTTC

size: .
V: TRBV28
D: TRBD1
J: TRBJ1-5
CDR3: CASSLLYRGSNQPQHF
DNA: TGTGCCAGCAGTTTACTTTACAGGGGTAGCAATCAGCCCCAGCATTTT

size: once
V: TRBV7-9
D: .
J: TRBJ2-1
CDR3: CASSPQGGEGEQFF
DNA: TGTGCCAGCAGCCCACAGGGTGGAGAGGGTGAGCAGTTCTTC

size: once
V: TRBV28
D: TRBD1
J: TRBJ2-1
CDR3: CASSPPIGVQGEQFF
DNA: TGTGCCAGCAGTCCCCCAATTGGAGTACAGGGGGAGCAGTTCTTC

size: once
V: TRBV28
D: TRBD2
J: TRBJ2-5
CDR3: CASSSETSGSRRQETQYF
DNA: TGTGCCAGCAGCTCGGAAACTAGCGGGTCTCGCCGCCAAGAGACCCAGTACTTC

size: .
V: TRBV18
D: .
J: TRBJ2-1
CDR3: CASAPTGNEQFF
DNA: TGTGCCAGCGCCCCAACGGGAAATGAGCAGTTCTTC

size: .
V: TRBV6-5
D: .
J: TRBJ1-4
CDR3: CASKLSTNEKLFF
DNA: TGTGCCAGCAAACTTTCAACTAATGAAAAACTGTTTTTT

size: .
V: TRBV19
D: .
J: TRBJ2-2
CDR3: CASSISRTGELFF
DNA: TGTGCCAGTAGTATAAGCAGGACCGGGGAGCTGTTTTTT

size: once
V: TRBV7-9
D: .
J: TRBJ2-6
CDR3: CASSPTGGSGANVLTF
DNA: TGTGCCAGCAGCCCGACCGGGGGCTCTGGGGCCAACGTCCTGACTTTC

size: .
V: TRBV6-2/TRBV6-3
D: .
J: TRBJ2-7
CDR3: CASSYFSGNPHEQYF
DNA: TGTGCCAGCAGTTACTTTTCAGGGAACCCCCACGAGCAGTACTTC

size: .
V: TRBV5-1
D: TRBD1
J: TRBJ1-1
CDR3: CASSLQGGYLNTEAFF
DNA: TGCGCCAGCAGCTTACAGGGGGGCTATCTTAACACTGAAGCTTTCTTT

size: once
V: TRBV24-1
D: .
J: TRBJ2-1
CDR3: CATSDLGDNEQFF
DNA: TGTGCCACCAGTGATTTAGGGGATAATGAGCAGTTCTTC

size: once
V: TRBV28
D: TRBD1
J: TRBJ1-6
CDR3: CASSLTTGTDNSPLHF
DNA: TGTGCCAGCAGTTTGACTACCGGGACAGATAATTCACCCCTCCACTTT

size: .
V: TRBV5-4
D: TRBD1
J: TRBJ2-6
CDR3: CASRKTGTGFLGGANVLTF
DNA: TGTGCCAGCAGAAAGACCGGGACAGGGTTCCTCGGCGGGGCCAACGTCCTGACTTTC

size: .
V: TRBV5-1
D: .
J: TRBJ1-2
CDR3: CASSLNPRGGYGYTF
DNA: TGCGCCAGCAGCTTGAACCCCCGGGGAGGCTATGGCTACACCTTC

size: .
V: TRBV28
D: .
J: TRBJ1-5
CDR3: CASSFGQFNQPQHF
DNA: TGTGCCAGCAGTTTTGGGCAGTTTAATCAGCCCCAGCATTTT

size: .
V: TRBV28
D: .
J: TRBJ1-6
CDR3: CASSADGEGNSPLHF
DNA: TGTGCCAGCAGTGCGGACGGGGAAGGTAATTCACCCCTCCACTTT

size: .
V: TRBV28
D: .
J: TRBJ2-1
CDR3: CASTLLTDRKNNEQFF
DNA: TGTGCCAGCACCCTATTGACCGACAGAAAGAACAATGAGCAGTTCTTC

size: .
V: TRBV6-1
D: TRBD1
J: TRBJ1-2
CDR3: CASSESTQGVDYGYTF
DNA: TGTGCCAGCAGTGAATCAACACAGGGGGTTGACTATGGCTACACCTTC

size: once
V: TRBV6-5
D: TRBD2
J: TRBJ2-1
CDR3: CASRVGLAYYNEQFF
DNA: TGTGCCAGCAGGGTGGGACTAGCGTACTACAATGAGCAGTTCTTC

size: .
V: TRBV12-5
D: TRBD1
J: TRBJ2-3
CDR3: CASGPGTGISTDTQYF
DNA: TGTGCTAGTGGCCCCGGGACAGGGATTAGCACAGATACGCAGTATTTT

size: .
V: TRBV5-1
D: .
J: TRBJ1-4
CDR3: CASSLAFEKLFF
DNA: TGCGCCAGCAGCTTGGCCTTTGAAAAACTGTTTTTT

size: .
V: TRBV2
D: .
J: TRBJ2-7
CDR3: CASSEVTYEQYF
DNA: TGTGCCAGCAGTGAAGTAACCTACGAGCAGTACTTC

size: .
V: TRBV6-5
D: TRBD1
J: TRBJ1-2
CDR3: CASRDTGGADGYTF
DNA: TGTGCCAGCAGAGATACAGGGGGCGCGGATGGCTACACCTTC

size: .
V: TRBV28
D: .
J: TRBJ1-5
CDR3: CASSFPGNQPQHF
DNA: TGTGCCAGCAGTTTCCCGGGAAATCAGCCCCAGCATTTT

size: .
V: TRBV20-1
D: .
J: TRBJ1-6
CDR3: CSASDPKRARSILSLHF
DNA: TGCAGTGCTAGTGATCCCAAGCGGGCCCGTTCAATTCTGTCCCTCCACTTT

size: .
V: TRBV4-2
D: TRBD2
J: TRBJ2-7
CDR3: CASSQDGSGSSYEQYF
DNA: TGTGCCAGCAGCCAAGATGGGAGCGGGAGCTCCTACGAGCAGTACTTC

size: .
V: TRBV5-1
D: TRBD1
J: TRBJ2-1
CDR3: CASSSQGAAYNEQFF
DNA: TGCGCCAGCAGCTCACAGGGGGCCGCCTACAATGAGCAGTTCTTC

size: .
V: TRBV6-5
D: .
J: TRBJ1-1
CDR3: CASSALDRNTEAFF
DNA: TGTGCCAGCAGCGCACTTGACAGAAACACTGAAGCTTTCTTT

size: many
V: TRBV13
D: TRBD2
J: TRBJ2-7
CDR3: CASSLSLEGGSYREQYF
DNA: TGTGCCAGCAGCTTATCCCTCGAGGGCGGGAGTTACCGCGAGCAGTACTTC

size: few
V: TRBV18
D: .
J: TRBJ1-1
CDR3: CASSPTVGITEAFF
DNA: TGTGCCAGCTCACCGACAGTAGGTATTACTGAAGCTTTCTTT

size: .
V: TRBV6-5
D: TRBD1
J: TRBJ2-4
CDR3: CASSSYRDRETIQYF
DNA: TGTGCCAGCAGTTCCTACCGGGACAGGGAGACCATTCAGTACTTC

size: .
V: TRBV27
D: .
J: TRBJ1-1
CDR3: CASSLTGPYEAFF
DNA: TGTGCCAGCAGTTTGACAGGACCCTATGAAGCTTTCTTT

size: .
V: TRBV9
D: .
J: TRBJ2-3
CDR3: CASSVAGTDTQYF
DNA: TGTGCCAGCAGCGTGGCAGGGACAGATACGCAGTATTTT

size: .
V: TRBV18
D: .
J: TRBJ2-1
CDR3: CASSPERATEQFF
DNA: TGTGCCAGCTCACCGGAGAGGGCTACTGAGCAGTTCTTC

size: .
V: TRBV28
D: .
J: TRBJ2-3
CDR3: CASSFGFLDTQYF
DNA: TGTGCCAGCAGTTTCGGGTTTTTAGATACGCAGTATTTT

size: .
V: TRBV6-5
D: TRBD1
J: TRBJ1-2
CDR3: CASSSPPGQGDGYTF
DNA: TGTGCCAGCAGTTCTCCTCCGGGACAGGGAGACGGCTACACCTTC